This T cell receptor beta chain was found in a study of blood T cell repertoires in COVID-19. This CDR3 is 13 amino acids long. The trim removed 3 bases at V and 8 bases at J, leaving 4 bases unmatched. The germline V gene encodes CDR1 SGHAT and CDR2 FQDESV (reference sequence). This table comes from immunoSEQ multiplex PCR, and its TCRdb copy is limited to in-frame clones, with some not included. Of about 20,000 clones in the sample, roughly 90% were seen once. The TCR originated in a human donor in a cohort sampled during active COVID-19. The sample consisted of peripheral blood. The rearrangement links TRBV11-1 to TRBJ1-2, with 9 bases fitting TRBD1. The CDR3 loop is CASSFTGGGGYTF. The CDR3, as DNA: TGTGCCAGCAGCTTCACAGGGGGCGGAGGCTACACCTTC. Drawing the rest from reference TRBV11-1 and TRBJ1-2, the complete variable domain is EAEVAQSPRYKITEKSQAVAFWCDPISGHATLYWYRQILGQGPELLVQFQDESVVDDSQLPKDRFSAERLKGVDSTLKIQPAELGDSAMYLCASSFTGGGGYTFGSGTRLTVV.